This T cell receptor (beta chain) was identified during a study of blood T cell repertoires in COVID-19. On the study more broadly: Researchers got acute and convalescent COVID-19 samples from the United States, Italy and Spain. Sources were T cells, B-cell-depleted T cells, or PBMCs; the material itself was cDNA or gDNA.

CDR3 length: 15 residues. The V end was cut by 5 bases, the J end by 5 bases, with 18 bases between. Germline CDR1 and CDR2: MDHEN and SYDVKM. The authors' processing: Amplified reference gene primers provided the basis for estimating nucleated cell counts. Generated by immunoSEQ multiplex PCR, the TCRdb table keeps only in-frame clones and is missing some. Clonal size and the V and J genes are those of that table, whereas D and trimming came from the DNA. The data show a few hundred thousand clones, with 85% to 90% seen just once and around 0.84% held by the top ten. The clonotype was recovered from a man aged 25 to 40 with acute or convalescent COVID-19. What was sequenced was peripheral blood. This chain links TRBV28 with TRBJ2-5; possibly TRBD1 for D (6 bases). CDR3 in amino acids: CASSLRSRGWETQYF. The CDR3 DNA is TGTGCCAGCAGTCTCCGATCAAGGGGGTGGGAGACCCAGTACTTC.